A selection of T cell receptor beta chains follows, all from one sample in a study of OX40 agonist ivuxolimab in advanced cancers. The protocol was immunoSEQ multiplex PCR, while the TCRdb copy is restricted to in-frame clones and leaves out a portion. The table has under 70,000 clones, around 89% seen once. The sample here was CD4+ or CD8+ T cells sorted from blood, taken in a trial of the OX40 agonist ivuxolimab. These receptors originate from an adult with an advanced solid tumor such as melanoma, head and neck, liver or kidney cancer. The CDR3 runs from the conserved cysteine through the conserved F or W. D genes are given only for firm matches. Clone size is given for some rows only: seen once, a few or many times, or a class if the clone is expanded.

>.|TRBV6-6|TRBJ2-7|15|.
TGTGCCAGCAGTAACCCTATAAAGTCAGCCTACGAGCAGTACTTC
CASSNPIKSAYEQYF
>.|TRBV5-1|TRBJ2-1|13|.
TGCGCCAGCAGCTTGCAGGTGGCCAATGAGCAGTTCTTC
CASSLQVANEQFF
>.|TRBV4-2|TRBJ2-5|17|TRBD2
TGTGCCAGCAGCCAAGAATATACGGGACTAGCGGAAGAGACCCAGTACTTC
CASSQEYTGLAEETQYF
>.|TRBV6-5|TRBJ2-3|15|TRBD2
TGTGCCAGCAGTTATACTAGCGGGGGTGCAGATACGCAGTATTTT
CASSYTSGGADTQYF
>once|TRBV2|TRBJ2-7|13|.
TGTGCCAGCAGTGATATCAGGGGTACCGAGCAGTACTTC
CASSDIRGTEQYF
>few|TRBV5-4|TRBJ1-6|15|.
TGTGCCAGCAGTTCAGGGAGCCAGGGTGGTTCACCCCTCCACTTT
CASSSGSQGGSPLHF
>.|TRBV6-6|TRBJ2-5|13|TRBD1
TGTGCCAGCAATGACAGGGGGCCAGAGACCCAGTACTTC
CASNDRGPETQYF
>.|TRBV5-3|TRBJ1-4|15|.
TGTGCCAGAAGCAAGGACAGTGGAGGTAATGAAAAACTGTTTTTT
CARSKDSGGNEKLFF
>.|TRBV2|TRBJ2-3|19|TRBD2
TGTGCCAGCAGTGTTCCGACTAGCGGGCGCACCCCTAGCACAGATACGCAGTATTTT
CASSVPTSGRTPSTDTQYF
>.|TRBV5-1|TRBJ1-4|15|.
TGCGCCAGCAGAACTTTAGGGGGTATGAATGAAAAACTGTTTTTT
CASRTLGGMNEKLFF
>once|TRBV7-8|TRBJ2-7|14|.
TGTGCCAGCAGCTCCACCACTAGGGGGTACGAGCAGTACTTC
CASSSTTRGYEQYF
>.|TRBV20-1|TRBJ1-6|11|.
TGCAGTGCTAGAGCTAATTCACCCCTCCACTTT
CSARANSPLHF
>.|TRBV5-6|TRBJ2-1|13|.
TGTGCCAGCAGCTTGCCAGCCGACAATGAGCAGTTCTTC
CASSLPADNEQFF
>.|TRBV10-2|TRBJ2-1|14|TRBD2
TGCGCCAGCATCAGCGGGGGGGCCGCCAATGAGCAGTTCTTC
CASISGGAANEQFF
>.|TRBV7-3|TRBJ2-1|15|TRBD2
TGTGCCAGCAGTCAACTAGCGGGCTTAAACAATGAGCAGTTCTTC
CASSQLAGLNNEQFF
>once|TRBV4-2|TRBJ2-1|15|TRBD2
TGTGCCAGCAGCCAGGGACTAGCCGCCTACAATGAGCAGTTCTTC
CASSQGLAAYNEQFF
>.|TRBV27|TRBJ2-7|14|.
TGTGCCAGCAGTTTATCCAGCGTCTTATACGAGCAGTACTTC
CASSLSSVLYEQYF
>.|TRBV19|TRBJ2-3|14|.
TGTGCCAGTAAGGGGGCGGGGTTTGAAGATACGCAGTATTTT
CASKGAGFEDTQYF
>few|TRBV7-2|TRBJ2-5|12|TRBD1
TGTGCCAGCAGTTACAGGGGAGAGACCCAGTACTTC
CASSYRGETQYF
>.|TRBV5-8|TRBJ2-1|13|TRBD2
TGTGCCAGCAGCTTAATCGGGGGGAATGAGCAGTTCTTC
CASSLIGGNEQFF
>once|TRBV4-1|TRBJ2-7|17|TRBD2
TGCGCCAGCAGCCGCGGACTAGCGGGGGCCCTCTCCTACGAGCAGTACTTC
CASSRGLAGALSYEQYF
>once|TRBV5-1|TRBJ1-1|16|TRBD1
TGCGCCAGCAGCTTGGAAACAGGGGTTGGGGGCACTGAAGCTTTCTTT
CASSLETGVGGTEAFF
>.|TRBV7-2|TRBJ1-4|14|.
TGTGCCAGCAGCGTGACCGGGGCGGGGGAAAAACTGTTTTTT
CASSVTGAGEKLFF